These T cell receptor beta chains were read from a single sample in a study of T cell responses to AZD1222 COVID-19 vaccine. The method was immunoSEQ multiplex PCR; TCRdb's version includes in-frame clones alone and lacks a portion of them. The sample includes 150,000 to 200,000 clones, approximately 92% of them seen just once. The sample was peripheral blood, taken on day 0 of AZD1222 vaccination. Receptors were obtained from an adult in good health. The CDR3 runs from the conserved cysteine through the conserved F or W. The D gene is left open where the match is weak. Clone size is stated in some rows and not others, as once, few, many or a class when expanded.

cdr3_aa: CASVQGAGNTIYF
cdr3_nt: TGTGCCAGCGTACAGGGGGCTGGAAACACCATATATTTT
v_call: TRBV2
d_call: TRBD1
clone_size: once
j_call: TRBJ1-3

cdr3_aa: CASRTGVYGYTF
cdr3_nt: TGTGCCAGCAGGACAGGGGTATATGGCTACACCTTC
v_call: TRBV28
d_call: TRBD1
clone_size: NA
j_call: TRBJ1-2

cdr3_aa: CARLYGKLFF
cdr3_nt: TGTGCCAGGCTTTATGGGAAACTGTTTTTT
v_call: TRBV3-1/TRBV3-2
d_call: NA
clone_size: NA
j_call: TRBJ1-4

cdr3_aa: CASSQDVAGGNTIYF
cdr3_nt: TGTGCCAGCAGCCAAGACGTGGCTGGTGGAAACACCATATATTTT
v_call: TRBV3-1/TRBV3-2
d_call: NA
clone_size: NA
j_call: TRBJ1-3

cdr3_aa: CAMSPGTEAFF
cdr3_nt: TGTGCCATGAGCCCGGGAACTGAAGCTTTCTTT
v_call: TRBV6-1
d_call: NA
clone_size: few
j_call: TRBJ1-1

cdr3_aa: CASSLDPNGLYNEQFF
cdr3_nt: TGCGCCAGCAGCTTGGACCCAAACGGGCTTTACAATGAGCAGTTCTTC
v_call: TRBV5-1
d_call: NA
clone_size: NA
j_call: TRBJ2-1

cdr3_aa: CASSPGLRGQPQHF
cdr3_nt: TGTGCCAGCTCACCAGGGCTGCGGGGTCAGCCCCAGCATTTT
v_call: TRBV18
d_call: NA
clone_size: NA
j_call: TRBJ1-5

cdr3_aa: CVRSLGTSTDTQYF
cdr3_nt: TGTGTCAGAAGCTTAGGGACCAGCACAGATACGCAGTATTTT
v_call: TRBV7-5
d_call: NA
clone_size: few
j_call: TRBJ2-3

cdr3_aa: CASRRASGGEAFF
cdr3_nt: TGTGCCAGCAGGAGGGCCTCCGGGGGTGAAGCTTTCTTT
v_call: TRBV6-5
d_call: NA
clone_size: NA
j_call: TRBJ1-1

cdr3_aa: CASSQEVLPTYEQYF
cdr3_nt: TGCGCCAGCAGCCAAGAAGTCCTACCAACCTACGAGCAGTACTTC
v_call: TRBV4-1
d_call: NA
clone_size: NA
j_call: TRBJ2-7

cdr3_aa: CASSADLGDF
cdr3_nt: TGTGCCAGCAGCGCCGACCTGGGGGACTTC
v_call: TRBV21-1
d_call: NA
clone_size: NA
j_call: TRBJ2-7

cdr3_aa: CASSSTRNTEAFF
cdr3_nt: TGTGCCAGCAGTTCTACCAGGAACACTGAAGCTTTCTTT
v_call: TRBV6-2/TRBV6-3
d_call: NA
clone_size: NA
j_call: TRBJ1-1

cdr3_aa: CASRGNDYQPQHF
cdr3_nt: TGTGCCAGCAGGGGGAACGATTATCAGCCCCAGCATTTT
v_call: TRBV27
d_call: NA
clone_size: NA
j_call: TRBJ1-5

cdr3_aa: CASSKVDTPEQFF
cdr3_nt: TGTGCCAGCAGCAAAGTGGACACTCCTGAGCAGTTCTTC
v_call: TRBV21-1
d_call: NA
clone_size: NA
j_call: TRBJ2-1

cdr3_aa: CASSGTSGRAGELFF
cdr3_nt: TGCGCCAGCAGCGGGACTAGCGGGAGGGCCGGGGAGCTGTTTTTT
v_call: TRBV5-1
d_call: TRBD2
clone_size: NA
j_call: TRBJ2-2

cdr3_aa: CAWSSRSTSGNTIYF
cdr3_nt: TGTGCCTGGAGTAGCCGCAGCACATCTGGAAACACCATATATTTT
v_call: TRBV30
d_call: NA
clone_size: once
j_call: TRBJ1-3

cdr3_aa: CASSLMDTVDEQFF
cdr3_nt: TGTGCCAGCAGCTTAATGGACACGGTCGATGAGCAGTTCTTC
v_call: TRBV7-9
d_call: NA
clone_size: NA
j_call: TRBJ2-1

cdr3_aa: CASSLDGYGYTF
cdr3_nt: TGTGCCAGCAGCTTGGACGGCTATGGCTACACCTTC
v_call: TRBV5-6
d_call: NA
clone_size: once
j_call: TRBJ1-2

cdr3_aa: CASSPPSYNEQFF
cdr3_nt: TGTGCCAGCTCACCACCGTCGTACAATGAGCAGTTCTTC
v_call: TRBV18
d_call: NA
clone_size: NA
j_call: TRBJ2-1

cdr3_aa: CASVQGLNEKLFF
cdr3_nt: TGTGCCAGCGTTCAGGGACTTAATGAAAAACTGTTTTTT
v_call: TRBV6-5
d_call: NA
clone_size: NA
j_call: TRBJ1-4

cdr3_aa: CASSYGRGLGGYTF
cdr3_nt: TGTGCCAGCAGTTACGGCCGGGGGCTAGGTGGCTACACCTTC
v_call: TRBV6-5
d_call: NA
clone_size: NA
j_call: TRBJ1-2

cdr3_aa: CASSKDRDSVYWGEQYF
cdr3_nt: TGCGCCAGCAGCAAGGACAGGGATTCGGTCTACTGGGGCGAGCAGTACTTC
v_call: TRBV5-1
d_call: TRBD1
clone_size: NA
j_call: TRBJ2-7

cdr3_aa: CASTWGRALSGNTIYF
cdr3_nt: TGCGCCAGCACCTGGGGACGGGCTCTCTCTGGAAACACCATATATTTT
v_call: TRBV5-1
d_call: NA
clone_size: once
j_call: TRBJ1-3

cdr3_aa: CASSAAGGEQFF
cdr3_nt: TGTGCCAGCAGCGCCGCAGGGGGCGAGCAGTTCTTC
v_call: TRBV7-9
d_call: TRBD1
clone_size: NA
j_call: TRBJ2-1

cdr3_aa: CASISQGQNNYGYTF
cdr3_nt: TGTGCCAGCATCTCCCAGGGGCAGAACAACTATGGCTACACCTTC
v_call: TRBV7-9
d_call: NA
clone_size: NA
j_call: TRBJ1-2

cdr3_aa: CASSYRSGVPDTQYF
cdr3_nt: TGTGCCAGCAGTTACCGGTCGGGGGTGCCGGATACGCAGTATTTT
v_call: TRBV6-5
d_call: NA
clone_size: NA
j_call: TRBJ2-3

cdr3_aa: CASSFTGQETQYF
cdr3_nt: TGTGCCAGCAGCTTTACGGGACAAGAGACCCAGTACTTC
v_call: TRBV7-2
d_call: NA
clone_size: NA
j_call: TRBJ2-5

cdr3_aa: CASGLGRDPRETQYF
cdr3_nt: TGTGCTAGTGGTTTGGGCCGGGACCCCAGGGAGACCCAGTACTTC
v_call: TRBV12-5
d_call: NA
clone_size: NA
j_call: TRBJ2-5

cdr3_aa: CASSLDRVNEKLFF
cdr3_nt: TGCGCCAGCAGCTTGGACAGAGTTAATGAAAAACTGTTTTTT
v_call: TRBV5-1
d_call: NA
clone_size: once
j_call: TRBJ1-4

cdr3_aa: CASSIGEPTDTQYF
cdr3_nt: TGTGCCAGTAGTATTGGCGAGCCCACAGATACGCAGTATTTT
v_call: TRBV19
d_call: NA
clone_size: NA
j_call: TRBJ2-3

cdr3_aa: CASSLAGGDSQPQHF
cdr3_nt: TGCGCCAGCAGCTTGGCCGGGGGGGACTCTCAGCCCCAGCATTTT
v_call: TRBV5-1
d_call: NA
clone_size: NA
j_call: TRBJ1-5

cdr3_aa: CASSRGDRGNEKLFF
cdr3_nt: TGCGCCAGCAGCCGGGGGGACAGGGGAAATGAAAAACTGTTTTTT
v_call: TRBV4-3
d_call: TRBD1
clone_size: once
j_call: TRBJ1-4

cdr3_aa: CASSQGTSEDTQYF
cdr3_nt: TGTGCCAGCAGCCAAGGCACTAGCGAAGATACGCAGTATTTT
v_call: TRBV4-2
d_call: TRBD2
clone_size: NA
j_call: TRBJ2-3

cdr3_aa: CASSLIRDQPQHF
cdr3_nt: TGTGCCAGCAGTTTAATCCGGGATCAGCCCCAGCATTTT
v_call: TRBV12-3/TRBV12-4
d_call: NA
clone_size: NA
j_call: TRBJ1-5

cdr3_aa: CASTHGRSPYEQYF
cdr3_nt: TGTGCCAGCACCCACGGCAGATCTCCCTACGAGCAGTACTTC
v_call: TRBV5-4
d_call: NA
clone_size: NA
j_call: TRBJ2-7

cdr3_aa: CASSPPGDTSPLHF
cdr3_nt: TGTGCCAGCTCACCACCAGGGGATACTTCACCCCTCCACTTT
v_call: TRBV18
d_call: NA
clone_size: NA
j_call: TRBJ1-6

cdr3_aa: CAWSVYRTGFPLLLGYTF
cdr3_nt: TGTGCCTGGAGTGTATATAGGACAGGGTTTCCCCTATTGCTAGGCTACACCTTC
v_call: TRBV30
d_call: TRBD1
clone_size: NA
j_call: TRBJ1-2

cdr3_aa: CASSLRYATDTQYF
cdr3_nt: TGTGCCAGCAGTTTAAGGTATGCGACGGATACGCAGTATTTT
v_call: TRBV27
d_call: NA
clone_size: NA
j_call: TRBJ2-3

cdr3_aa: CASGGGQEAFF
cdr3_nt: TGTGCCAGCGGCGGGGGGCAAGAGGCTTTCTTT
v_call: TRBV27
d_call: NA
clone_size: NA
j_call: TRBJ1-1

cdr3_aa: CASRDLSTNYGYTF
cdr3_nt: TGTGCCAGCAGGGACCTGTCGACTAACTATGGCTACACCTTC
v_call: TRBV6-5
d_call: NA
clone_size: NA
j_call: TRBJ1-2

cdr3_aa: CASSVTGGGFPDTQYF
cdr3_nt: TGTGCCAGCAGCGTAACGGGAGGCGGGTTCCCAGATACGCAGTATTTT
v_call: TRBV9
d_call: TRBD2
clone_size: NA
j_call: TRBJ2-3

cdr3_aa: CASSQDLWGSTDTQYF
cdr3_nt: TGTGCCAGCAGCCAAGATTTGTGGGGGAGCACAGATACGCAGTATTTT
v_call: TRBV4-2
d_call: NA
clone_size: NA
j_call: TRBJ2-3